Sequencing of this T cell receptor beta chain was carried out in a study of blood T cell repertoires in COVID-19. Study at large: There were acute and convalescent COVID-19 samples, and they came from the United States, Italy and Spain. T cells, B-cell-depleted T cells, or PBMCs provided the cDNA or gDNA that served as material.

The CDR3 is 14 amino acids. CDR1 and CDR2 (germline): SGHRS, YFSETQ. J was trimmed by 2 bases and V by 4 bases; bases with no gene match: 5. One Seattle source followed patients from active infection through their disease course. The protocol was immunoSEQ multiplex PCR, while the TCRdb copy is restricted to in-frame clones and leaves out a portion. The table includes more than 300,000 clones, approximately 89% detected once. The sequence was collected from a woman in her twenties or thirties with COVID-19, enrolled during active disease. What was sequenced was peripheral blood. The chain has TRBV5-1 and TRBJ2-7, with TRBD1 matching over 8 bases. DNA of the CDR3: TGCGCCAGCAGCCAAGGACAGGGCGCCTACGAGCAGTACTTC. This codes for CASSQGQGAYEQYF. Variable domain in full (rest from reference TRBV5-1 and TRBJ2-7): KAGVTQTPRYLIKTRGQQVTLSCSPISGHRSVSWYQQTPGQGLQFLFEYFSETQRNKGNFPGRFSGRQFSNSRSEMNVSTLELGDSALYLCASSQGQGAYEQYFGPGTRLTVT.